This is a list of T cell receptor beta chains from one sample in a study of blood T cell repertoires in COVID-19. This table comes from immunoSEQ multiplex PCR, and its TCRdb copy is limited to in-frame clones, with some not included. The sample includes under 350,000 clones, about nine tenths of them seen just once. Input material: peripheral blood. These receptors were obtained from a woman aged 25-40 years with COVID-19, enrolled during active disease. The CDR3 runs from the conserved cysteine through the conserved F or W. A D gene is named only where the DNA matches it firmly. Where a row states a size, it is once, few, many or the class of an expanded clone; other rows omit it.

d_gene	v_gene	j_gene	abundance	CDR3aa	CDR3nt
TRBD1	TRBV30	TRBJ1-6	NA	CAWSSSGTAYNSPLHF	TGTGCCTGGAGTTCCTCCGGGACAGCCTATAATTCACCCCTCCACTTT
NA	TRBV10-3	TRBJ2-3	NA	CASTPGTSTDTQYF	TGTGCCTCGACGCCAGGGACTAGCACAGATACGCAGTATTTT
TRBD1	TRBV6-5	TRBJ2-7	NA	CASRGTGAHEQYF	TGTGCCAGCAGGGGGACAGGGGCCCACGAGCAGTACTTC
NA	TRBV18	TRBJ1-1	NA	CASSPTVNTEAFF	TGTGCCAGCTCACCCACAGTGAACACTGAAGCTTTCTTT
NA	TRBV2	TRBJ2-5	NA	CASGGRTEYQETQYF	TGTGCCAGCGGGGGACGGACAGAGTACCAAGAGACCCAGTACTTC
TRBD1	TRBV28	TRBJ1-2	NA	CASSRGTGGTLNYGYTF	TGTGCCAGCAGTCGGGGGACAGGGGGGACACTGAACTATGGCTACACCTTC
NA	TRBV18	TRBJ2-7	NA	CASSPPVGYEQYF	TGTGCCAGCTCACCACCGGTCGGCTACGAGCAGTACTTC
TRBD2	TRBV10-2	TRBJ2-5	NA	CASIASGGPQETQYF	TGCGCCAGCATAGCTAGCGGGGGCCCGCAAGAGACCCAGTACTTC
NA	TRBV5-1	TRBJ2-7	NA	CASRQGEVSSYEQYF	TGCGCCAGCAGACAAGGGGAGGTGAGCTCCTACGAGCAGTACTTC
NA	TRBV30	TRBJ1-4	NA	CAWRGGEKLFF	TGTGCCTGGAGGGGGGGGGAAAAACTGTTTTTT
NA	TRBV5-4	TRBJ2-5	once	CASSLVPGETQYF	TGTGCCAGCAGCTTGGTGCCAGGGGAGACCCAGTACTTC
NA	TRBV6-5	TRBJ1-1	NA	CASSRLNTEAFF	TGTGCCAGCAGCCGGTTGAACACTGAAGCTTTCTTT
NA	TRBV5-1	TRBJ1-2	NA	CASSRAVAGSYGYTF	TGCGCCAGCAGCCGGGCAGTCGCGGGCTCTTATGGCTACACCTTC
TRBD2	TRBV7-9	TRBJ2-4	NA	CASSPGLAAANIQYF	TGTGCCAGCAGCCCGGGACTAGCGGCCGCCAACATTCAGTACTTC
NA	TRBV5-4	TRBJ2-4	once	CASSFTGKNIQYF	TGTGCCAGCAGCTTCACCGGCAAAAACATTCAGTACTTC
NA	TRBV5-4	TRBJ2-2	NA	CASSPRQGSTGELFF	TGTGCCAGCAGCCCGAGGCAGGGAAGCACCGGGGAGCTGTTTTTT
NA	TRBV28	TRBJ2-2	NA	CASSSHGIPAGELFF	TGTGCCAGCAGTTCCCACGGGATACCGGCCGGGGAGCTGTTTTTT